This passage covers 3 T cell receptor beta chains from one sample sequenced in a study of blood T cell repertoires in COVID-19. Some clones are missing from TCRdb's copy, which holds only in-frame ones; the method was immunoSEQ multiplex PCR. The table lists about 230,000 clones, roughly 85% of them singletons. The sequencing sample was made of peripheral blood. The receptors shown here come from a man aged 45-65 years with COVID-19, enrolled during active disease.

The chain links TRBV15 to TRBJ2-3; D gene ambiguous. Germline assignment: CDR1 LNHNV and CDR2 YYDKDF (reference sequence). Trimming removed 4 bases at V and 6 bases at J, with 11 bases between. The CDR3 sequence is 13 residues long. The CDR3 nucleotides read TGTGCCACCAGCATTTGGCAGATTGATACGCAGTATTTT. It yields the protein CATSIWQIDTQYF.

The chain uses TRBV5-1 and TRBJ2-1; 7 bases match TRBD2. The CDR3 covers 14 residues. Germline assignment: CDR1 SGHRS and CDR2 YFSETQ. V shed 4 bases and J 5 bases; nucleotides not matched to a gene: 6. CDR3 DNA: TGCGCCAGCAGCGCCATGGCGGGAGACAATGAGCAGTTCTTC. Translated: CASSAMAGDNEQFF.

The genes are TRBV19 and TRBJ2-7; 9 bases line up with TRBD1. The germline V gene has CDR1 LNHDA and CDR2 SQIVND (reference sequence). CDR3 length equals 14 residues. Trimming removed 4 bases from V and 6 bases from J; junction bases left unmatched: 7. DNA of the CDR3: TGTGCCAGTAGTAGCCGGGACAGGGCCATCGAGCAGTACTTC. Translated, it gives CASSSRDRAIEQYF.